Below are 9 T cell receptor beta chains sequenced from a single sample in a study of blood T cells in healthy people across ages. A J-beta primer mix and a sample-barcoded 5' primer were used in a second PCR of roughly 7 to 12 cycles. TCRdb fed the 5' RACE reads into MiXCR, producing one record per CDR3 protein. This table holds 700,000 to 800,000 distinct CDR3 sequences, roughly 47% found once. The source material was blood. These receptors came from a woman between 55 and 75 years old in good health.

In regard to this clonotype: The junction does not match germline at one end; this may be a read error. This chain links TRBV5-1 with TRBJ2-7; a weak D match, TRBD2 (5 bases). The CDR3 has 13 residues. From germline, CDR1 is SGHRS and CDR2 YFSETQ. The CDR3 spells CASSLAADYEQYF. CDR3 sequence (DNA): TGTGCCAGCAGCTTAGCAGCGGACTACGAGCAGTACTTC.

In its sample, this clonotype was seen once. At one end the junction does not follow the germline gene, possibly because of a read error. The chain uses TRBV7-2 and TRBJ1-2, with D possibly matching TRBD1 (5 bases). Germline CDR1 is SGHTA and CDR2 is FQGNSA. CDR3 size: 16 residues. The chain's CDR3 is CASSSNRDHGYYGHTF. The CDR3, as DNA: TGTGCCAGCAGCTCTAACCGGGACCACGGCTACTATGGCCACACCTTC.

The chain recombines TRBV24-1 with TRBJ1-2; TRBD1 matches 9 bases. This CDR3 contains 15 residues. The junction had 7 bases not matched to a gene; V was cut back by 2 bases and J by 7 bases. Germline V gene lookup returns CDR1 KGHDR and CDR2 SFDVKD. CDR3 amino acids: CATSDSRDRVGGYTF. CDR3 sequence (DNA): TGTGCCACCAGTGATTCGAGGGACAGGGTTGGTGGCTACACCTTC.

This clonotype was seen more than once but under ten times. In DNA, the CDR3 is TGTGCCAGCACCCCGCAGGGGGGGATTGTGAACACTGAAGCTTTCTTT. Its protein product is CASTPQGGIVNTEAFF. The V and J genes are TRBV7-2 and TRBJ1-1; 7 bases agree with TRBD1. The CDR3 contains 16 residues. The V and J ends lost 7 bases and 0 bases, in that order; junction bases with no gene match: 11. The germline V gene has CDR1 SGHTA and CDR2 FQGNSA.

This clonotype has only a few counts. V gene TRBV4-3 combines with J gene TRBJ2-2; 9 positions agree with TRBD2. Germline CDR1 and CDR2: LGHNA and YSLEER. Losses at the gene ends were 3 bases for V and 6 bases for J; bases not matched to a gene: 5. The CDR3 is 15 residues long. The CDR3 region is CASSHSLAGSGELFF. In nucleotides, the CDR3 is TGCGCCAGCAGCCATTCGCTAGCGGGATCCGGGGAGCTGTTTTTT.

The chain employs TRBV11-2 and TRBJ2-3; 8 bases line up with TRBD1. The CDR3 is 16 amino acids. Germline V lookup: CDR1 SGHAT, CDR2 FQNNGV. Trimming at V came to 5 bases and at J to 5 bases, leaving 12 bases not matched to a gene. In DNA, the CDR3 is TGTGCCAGCAGCCAGTGGCGGGGACAGGACGGAGATACGCAGTATTTT. Its translation: CASSQWRGQDGDTQYF.

This clonotype has ten or more counts. A read error may account for a junction end that differs from germline. The chain carries TRBV5-1 and TRBJ1-1; possibly TRBD1 for D (5 bases). This CDR3 contains 13 residues. Germline V gene sequence: CDR1 SGHRS, CDR2 YFSETQ. Here the CDR3 reads CASSLRGDTEAFF. The CDR3 DNA reads as TGTGCCAGCAGTTTGAGAGGGGACACTGAAGCTTTCTTT.

The V gene is TRBV20-1, the J gene TRBJ2-7; the match to TRBD2 covers 12 bases. Germline values: CDR1 DFQATT, CDR2 SNEGSKA (reference sequence). The V gene end was trimmed by 4 bases and the J gene end by 7 bases; junction bases not matched to a gene: 20. The CDR3 has 18 amino acids. The CDR3 region is CSATGQGTGLAGKREQYF. CDR3 coding DNA: TGCAGTGCTACTGGACAGGGCACCGGACTAGCGGGAAAGAGGGAGCAGTACTTC.

The CDR3 DNA sequence: TGTGCCAGCAGCTTTTCTAGGGGATTCAATGAGCAGTTCTTC. Translating it yields CASSFSRGFNEQFF. This chain joins TRBV7-2 and TRBJ2-1; tentatively, D is TRBD1 (5 bases). The CDR3 totals 14 residues. V lost 3 bases and J lost 6, with 12 bases in between. The V gene's germline CDR1 is SGHTA and CDR2 FQGNSA.